This paragraph reports one T cell receptor beta chain. Its cognate antigen is unknown. CDR1 SGHRS and CDR2 YFSETQ come from the germline V gene. V dropped 0 bases and J dropped 2 bases, with 3 bases sitting between them. The CDR3 has 14 residues. The data originate from a study of T cell responses to AZD1222 COVID-19 vaccine. Measured with immunoSEQ multiplex PCR; TCRdb has only the in-frame clones, and not every one. This sample has 150,000 to 250,000 clones, with 90% to 95% found just once. General study findings and limits: CD4 TCRs associated with vaccination spanned spike, dominating at 160-218 and 743-854. Donors were chiefly white British, with a greater number of females, and clonal diversity was perhaps underestimated. Spike-specific TCR breadth and depth were elevated following two AZD1222 doses. Repertoires were sampled only after the peak T cell response.

This chain uses TRBV5-1 with TRBJ2-6; D uncertain. The receptor comes from an adult who received the AZD1222 COVID-19 vaccine. The sample here was peripheral blood, taken 28 days after the second AZD1222 dose. CDR3 residues: CASSLVAGANVLTF. The CDR3 DNA reads TGCGCCAGCAGCTTGGTGGCTGGGGCCAACGTCCTGACTTTC.